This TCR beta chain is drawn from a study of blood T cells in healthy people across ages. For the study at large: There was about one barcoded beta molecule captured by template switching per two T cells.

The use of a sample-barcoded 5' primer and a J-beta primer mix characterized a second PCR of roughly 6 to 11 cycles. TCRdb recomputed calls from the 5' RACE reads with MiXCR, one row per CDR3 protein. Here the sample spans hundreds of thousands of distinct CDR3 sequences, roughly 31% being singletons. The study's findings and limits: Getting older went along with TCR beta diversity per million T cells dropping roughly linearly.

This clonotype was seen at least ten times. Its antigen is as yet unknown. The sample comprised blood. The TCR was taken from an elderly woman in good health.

The CDR3 DNA follows: TGTGCCAGCAGGCGGGACAGGGACCCCTACGAGCAGTACTTC. Translated, it gives CASRRDRDPYEQYF. The chain couples TRBV25-1 to TRBJ2-7; TRBD1 matches at 9 bases. V lost 6 bases to trimming and J lost 2 bases; unmatched junction nucleotides: 5. The V gene's germline CDR1 is MGHDK and CDR2 SYGVNS. The CDR3 spans 14 residues.